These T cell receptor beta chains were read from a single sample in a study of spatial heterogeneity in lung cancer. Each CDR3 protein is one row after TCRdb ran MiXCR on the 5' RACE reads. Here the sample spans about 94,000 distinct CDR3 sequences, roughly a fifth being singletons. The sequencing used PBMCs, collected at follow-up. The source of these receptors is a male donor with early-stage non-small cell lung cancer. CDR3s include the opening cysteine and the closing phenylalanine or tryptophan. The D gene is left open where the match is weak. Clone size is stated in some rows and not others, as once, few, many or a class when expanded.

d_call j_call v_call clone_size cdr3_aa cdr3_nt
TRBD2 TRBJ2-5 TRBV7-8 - CATAGTSAETQYF TGTGCCACAGCGGGGACTAGCGCAGAGACCCAGTACTTC
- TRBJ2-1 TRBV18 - CASSLQAYNEQFF TGTGCCAGCTCCTTACAGGCATACAATGAGCAGTTCTTC
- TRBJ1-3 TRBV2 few CASSLGNSGNTIYF TGTGCCAGCAGCTTAGGGAACTCTGGAAACACCATATATTTT
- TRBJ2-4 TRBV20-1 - CSARSRDIQYF TGCAGTGCTCGCTCTCGGGACATTCAGTACTTC
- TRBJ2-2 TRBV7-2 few CASSRHNTGELFF TGTGCCAGCAGCAGACATAACACCGGGGAGCTGTTTTTT
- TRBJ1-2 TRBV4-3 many CASSQDFGGNYGYTF TGCGCCAGCAGCCAAGATTTTGGCGGGAACTATGGCTACACCTTC
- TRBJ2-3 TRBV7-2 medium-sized CASSSRLVRSGTQYF TGTGCCAGCAGCTCCCGACTAGTACGTAGTGGTACGCAGTATTTT
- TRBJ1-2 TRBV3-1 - CASSPFAGGTTVSGYTF TGTGCCAGCAGCCCCTTTGCCGGGGGGACAACGGTGTCGGGCTACACCTTC
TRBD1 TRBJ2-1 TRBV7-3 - CASSLVPGTGQVDNEQFF TGTGCCAGCAGCTTAGTACCCGGGACAGGACAAGTGGACAATGAGCAGTTCTTC
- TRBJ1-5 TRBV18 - CASSTGGAYQPQHF TGTGCCAGCTCCACGGGGGGGGCGTACCAGCCCCAGCATTTT
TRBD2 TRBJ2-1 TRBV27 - CASSFVLAGVDEQFF TGTGCCAGCAGTTTTGTTTTAGCGGGAGTTGATGAGCAGTTCTTC
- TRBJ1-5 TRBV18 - CASSPSKGPNQPQHF TGTGCCAGCTCACCAAGTAAGGGCCCCAATCAGCCCCAGCATTTT
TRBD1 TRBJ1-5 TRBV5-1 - CASSLTGGKDNQPQHF TGCGCCAGCAGCCTAACAGGGGGCAAGGACAATCAGCCCCAGCATTTT
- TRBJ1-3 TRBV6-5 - CASSSLGRHSGNTIYF TGTGCCAGCAGTTCTTTGGGACGGCACTCTGGAAACACCATATATTTT
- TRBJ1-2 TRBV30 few CAWTPGSYGYTF TGTGCCTGGACCCCCGGCTCCTATGGCTACACCTTC
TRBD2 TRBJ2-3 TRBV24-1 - CATSAGTTSTDTQYF TGTGCCACCAGTGCAGGGACTACTAGCACAGATACGCAGTATTTT
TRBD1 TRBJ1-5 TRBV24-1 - CATADRGNQPQHF TGTGCCACCGCTGACAGGGGAAATCAGCCCCAGCATTTT
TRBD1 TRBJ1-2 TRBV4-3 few CASSHMGQGNGYTF TGCGCCAGCAGCCATATGGGACAGGGTAATGGCTACACCTTC
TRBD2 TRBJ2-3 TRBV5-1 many CASSGTKADTQYF TGCGCCAGCAGCGGGACTAAAGCAGATACGCAGTATTTT
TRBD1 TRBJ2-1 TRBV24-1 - CATRGQGASNEQFF TGTGCCACCAGAGGACAGGGGGCCAGCAATGAGCAGTTCTTC
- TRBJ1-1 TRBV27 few CASRGASNTEAFF TGTGCCAGCAGGGGGGCATCGAACACTGAAGCTTTCTTT
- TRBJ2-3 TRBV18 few CASSQEAGFTDTQYF TGTGCCAGCTCACAGGAAGCGGGCTTCACAGATACGCAGTATTTT
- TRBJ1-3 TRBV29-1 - CSAMDRTRGNTIYF TGCAGCGCCATGGACAGAACTCGTGGAAACACCATATATTTT
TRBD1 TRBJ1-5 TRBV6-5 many CASRRQGINQPQHF TGTGCCAGCAGGAGACAGGGGATCAATCAGCCCCAGCATTTT
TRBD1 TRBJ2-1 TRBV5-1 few CASSPGTGASSYNEQFF TGCGCCAGCAGCCCCGGGACAGGGGCCAGCTCCTACAATGAGCAGTTCTTC
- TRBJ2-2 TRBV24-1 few CATSPSDRATGELFF TGTGCCACCAGCCCTTCTGACAGAGCCACCGGGGAGCTGTTTTTT
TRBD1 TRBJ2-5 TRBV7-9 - CASSATGGQETQYF TGTGCCAGCAGCGCGACAGGGGGACAGGAGACCCAGTACTTC
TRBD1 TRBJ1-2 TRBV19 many CASNLRDSRIYGYTF TGTGCCAGTAATCTCCGGGACAGTCGAATTTATGGCTACACCTTC
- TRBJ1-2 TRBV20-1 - CSVNGYTF TGCAGTGTAAATGGCTACACCTTC
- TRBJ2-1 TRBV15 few CATSRDGTTYNEQFF TGTGCCACCAGCAGAGATGGGACAACCTACAATGAGCAGTTCTTC
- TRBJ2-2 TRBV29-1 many CSAGRGSTGELFF TGCAGCGCCGGAAGGGGTTCGACCGGGGAGCTGTTTTTT
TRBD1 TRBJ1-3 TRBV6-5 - CASSRGQGNTIYF TGTGCCAGCAGTCGGGGACAGGGAAACACCATATATTTT
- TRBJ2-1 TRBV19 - CASSTTREPNEQFF TGTGCCAGTAGTACCACGCGGGAACCCAATGAGCAGTTCTTC
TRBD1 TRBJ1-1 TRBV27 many CASSPGTANTEAFF TGTGCCAGCAGTCCAGGGACAGCGAACACTGAAGCTTTCTTT
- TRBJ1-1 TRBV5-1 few CASSLAELNTEAFF TGCGCCAGCAGCTTGGCCGAGCTGAACACTGAAGCTTTCTTT
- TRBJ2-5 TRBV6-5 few CASSWGANLQETQYF TGTGCCAGCTCCTGGGGGGCGAATCTTCAAGAGACCCAGTACTTC
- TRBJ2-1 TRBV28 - CASSLGTHNEQFF TGTGCCAGCAGTCTTGGTACGCACAATGAGCAGTTCTTC
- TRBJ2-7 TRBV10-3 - CAISGKDQQYF TGTGCCATCAGTGGCAAGGATCAGCAGTACTTC
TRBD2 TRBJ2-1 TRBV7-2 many CASSFLSGTYNEQFF TGTGCCAGCAGCTTTCTTAGCGGGACTTACAATGAGCAGTTCTTC
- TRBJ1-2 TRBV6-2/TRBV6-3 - CASSGPNDYLNYGYTF TGTGCCAGCAGTGGACCGAACGACTACCTTAACTATGGCTACACCTTC
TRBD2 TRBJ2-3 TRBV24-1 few CATSDFGVAGFGADTQYF TGTGCCACCAGTGATTTTGGAGTAGCGGGTTTTGGCGCAGATACGCAGTATTTT
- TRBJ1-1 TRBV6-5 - CASSYAENTEAFF TGTGCCAGCAGTTACGCGGAGAACACTGAAGCTTTCTTT
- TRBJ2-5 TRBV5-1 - CASSLVARQETQYF TGCGCCAGCAGCTTGGTGGCCCGGCAAGAGACCCAGTACTTC
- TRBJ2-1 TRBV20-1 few CSARLSGEGHYNEQFF TGCAGTGCTAGACTGAGCGGGGAGGGACATTACAATGAGCAGTTCTTC
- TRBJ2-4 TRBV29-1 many CSVSSGKNIQYF TGCAGCGTTAGCTCGGGAAAAAACATTCAGTACTTC
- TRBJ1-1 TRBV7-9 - CASIDGLNTEAFF TGTGCCAGCATCGACGGTTTGAACACTGAAGCTTTCTTT